The source of this T cell receptor beta chain is a study of cytotoxic CD8 clonotypes in ibrutinib-treated CLL. Study-level information: The cohort had around 10 relapsed/refractory and 15 treatment-naive patients, around 18 IGHV unmutated. Complete response was seen in 2 patients and partial in some 25; around twelve progressed and 14 stayed remitted after a median 68 months.

Study-level results: On treatment, the uncommon public clonotypes contracted or remained stable.

Concerning this clone itself: Its antigen is still unknown.

There are 14 residues in the CDR3. Trimming cost V 3 bases and J 5 bases; bases outside gene matches: 4. Germline V lookup: CDR1 SGHDN, CDR2 FVKESK. The data were produced by immunoSEQ multiplex PCR, yet TCRdb's version contains in-frame clones alone and is incomplete. The sample carries 8,500 to 13,000 clones, around 80% recorded once. This specimen consisted of PBMCs, obtained at disease progression, from a patient treated with ibrutinib. The chain joins TRBV14 to TRBJ2-5, with 9 positions matching TRBD2. The sequence was obtained from a human donor with chronic lymphocytic leukemia. This chain's CDR3 is CASSQGLAWETQYF. For the CDR3, the DNA is TGTGCCAGCAGCCAGGGACTAGCCTGGGAGACCCAGTACTTC.